These 30 T cell receptor beta chains were all obtained from the same sample, sequenced in a study of cytomegalovirus exposure and HLA in healthy donors listed by TCRdb under 2017. Library method: the immunoSEQ multiplex PCR assay. For the multiplex PCR, a mixture combining 60 forward primers for TCR Vbeta segments and 13 reverse primers for TCR Jbeta segments was used. TCRdb's version of the immuneACCESS table is confined to in-frame rearrangements and falls short of the full clone set. An unresolved V gene accounts for under half of the shortfall where checked; the remainder is of unknown origin. The sample table contains 100,000 to 150,000 clones; only one count was recorded for 74% of them. The ten top clones hold 5.5% to 8.5% of the sample. Sequencing was performed on PBMCs. These receptors were collected from a middle-aged man in good health and CMV-seropositive.

This sequence joins TRBV19 and TRBJ1-6, with 9 nucleotides matching TRBD1. This CDR3 comprises 16 residues. J gave up 9 bases and V 4 bases, and 10 bases lay outside the gene matches. CDR1 LNHDA and CDR2 SQIVND come from the germline V gene (reference sequence). The CDR3 DNA sequence: TGTGCCAGTAGTACGAAGACGGGACAGGGAGGTTCACCCCTCCACTTT. Its protein product is CASSTKTGQGGSPLHF.

The chain combines TRBV10-2 with TRBJ2-7; 13 nucleotides match TRBD2. The CDR3 totals 14 residues. The V gene end was trimmed by 7 bases and the J gene end by 4 bases; junction bases not matched to a gene: 4. Germline-derived CDR1 and CDR2 are WSHSY and SAAADI. The DNA for the CDR3 is TGCGCCAGCACCAAACTAGCGGGAGGGTACGAGCAGTACTTC. This translates into CASTKLAGGYEQYF.

The rearrangement links TRBV19 to TRBJ1-2; 7 bases are a match to TRBD1. Germline CDR1 is LNHDA and CDR2 is SQIVND (reference sequence). The CDR3 length is 14 residues. V trimming: 4 bases; J trimming: 2 bases; junction bases outside the gene matches: 4. Written as DNA, the CDR3 is TGTGCCAGTAGTAGTACAGGGGAAAACTATGGCTACACCTTC. It yields the protein CASSSTGENYGYTF.

The chain employs TRBV5-1 and TRBJ2-7; TRBD2 might be the D (6 bases). The CDR3 length is 17 residues. V lost 2 bases and J 5 bases, leaving 23 bases between the germline ends. Germline CDR1 reads SGHRS; CDR2 reads YFSETQ. The CDR3, as DNA: TGCGCCAGCAGCTTACCTCTGGGTCTAGACGGCGGGGACGAGCAGTACTTC. The encoded protein is CASSLPLGLDGGDEQYF.

The chain joins TRBV4-1 to TRBJ1-5; maybe TRBD1 (6 bases). This CDR3 spans 15 amino acids. CDR1 and CDR2 from the germline V gene are MGHRA and YSYEKL. V shed 2 bases and J shed 3 bases, with 11 bases lying between them. This CDR3 is CASSQRPGDNQPQHF. The CDR3 DNA sequence: TGCGCCAGCAGCCAACGACCAGGGGACAATCAGCCCCAGCATTTT.

The CDR3: CASGLLEKSGYTF. The CDR3 DNA is TGTGCTAGTGGTTTGTTAGAAAAGAGTGGCTACACCTTC. This chain links TRBV12-5 with TRBJ1-2; no definite D call. Trimming pared 2 bases from V and 7 bases from J, leaving 11 bases between. CDR1 is LGHNT, CDR2 FRNRAP, per germline. CDR3 length: 13 amino acids.

The chain joins TRBV9 to TRBJ2-5, with D possibly TRBD2 on 6 matching bases. The CDR3 extends over 15 amino acids. CDR1 and CDR2 from the germline V gene are SGDLS and YYNGEE. Trimming took off 0 bases at V and 2 bases at J, with 11 bases between the two ends. The CDR3 DNA sequence: TGTGCCAGCAGCGTAGCTGGCGGGGCTCAAGAGACCCAGTACTTC. Translating gives CASSVAGGAQETQYF.

This clone was detected once. This rearrangement joins TRBV19 to TRBJ2-1, with TRBD2 matching over 15 bases. Trimming took 3 bases from V and 3 from J; bases not matched to a gene: 3. The germline gives CDR1 LNHDA, CDR2 SQIVND (reference sequence). This CDR3 has 17 amino acids. The CDR3 is CASSIGTSGGFYNEQFF. CDR3 bases: TGTGCCAGTAGTATTGGGACTAGCGGGGGGTTCTACAATGAGCAGTTCTTC.

The rearrangement links TRBV29-1 to TRBJ2-2; 7 positions match TRBD2. Germline lookup yields CDR1 SQVTM and CDR2 ANQGSEA. The CDR3 consists of 13 residues. V was clipped by 6 bases and J by 6 bases; unmatched bases: 7. CDR3 DNA: TGCAGCGTCTCGGCCCGGGAGGCCGGGGAGCTGTTTTTT. Amino acid sequence: CSVSAREAGELFF.

The rearrangement uses TRBV4-1 and TRBJ1-5; TRBD1 agrees at 10 bases. This CDR3 spans 19 amino acids. Germline CDR1 and CDR2: MGHRA and YSYEKL. With V trimmed by 4 bases and J by 0 bases, 12 bases remained unmatched. The DNA for the CDR3 is TGCGCCAGCAGCCCCAGTCCCGGGACAGGGGACAATAGCAATCAGCCCCAGCATTTT. Its protein product is CASSPSPGTGDNSNQPQHF.

CDR3: CASNSDRWNTEAFF. CDR3 coding DNA: TGTGCCAGCAATTCGGACAGATGGAACACTGAAGCTTTCTTT. V usage is TRBV27 and J usage is TRBJ1-1; D may be TRBD1 (6 bases). The CDR3 is made up of 14 amino acids. Trimming shortened V by 7 bases and J by 1 base, and 13 bases separated the two germline ends. Germline CDR1 reads MNHEY; CDR2 reads SMNVEV (reference sequence).

The rearrangement uses TRBV14 and TRBJ2-5; weak D call: TRBD2 (6 bases). The CDR3 is made up of 16 amino acids. The germline V and J ends were trimmed by 0 bases and 1 base, with 12 bases remaining between them. In germline, CDR1 is SGHDN, CDR2 FVKESK. The CDR3 nucleotides read TGTGCCAGCAGCCAAGATCGGGAGAAATTCCAAGAGACCCAGTACTTC. Translating it yields CASSQDREKFQETQYF.

This clone has a handful of counts. The chain links TRBV7-9 to TRBJ2-3, with D perhaps matching TRBD2 (6 bases). Trimming removed 4 bases at V and 0 bases at J, with 8 bases between. CDR1 is SEHNR and CDR2 is FQNEAQ in the germline V gene (reference sequence). CDR3 size: 14 residues. CDR3 region: CASSWAGSTDTQYF. DNA for the CDR3: TGTGCCAGCAGCTGGGCGGGGAGCACAGATACGCAGTATTTT.

J is TRBJ2-7 and V is TRBV13; D unresolved. Germline CDR1 is PRHDT and CDR2 is FYEKMQ (reference sequence). The CDR3 has 13 residues. Trimming stripped 0 bases from V and 0 bases from J, with 3 bases between. CDR3 loop: CASSLGSSYEQYF. CDR3 sequence (DNA): TGTGCCAGCAGCTTAGGGAGCTCCTACGAGCAGTACTTC.

The chain joins TRBV5-1 to TRBJ2-1; D is uncertain. V lost 0 bases, J lost 4 bases, and 11 bases lay in between. Per the germline V gene, CDR1 is SGHRS and CDR2 is YFSETQ. There are 15 residues in the CDR3. The CDR3 loop reads CASSLDEAKYNEQFF. CDR3 coding DNA: TGCGCCAGCAGCTTGGACGAAGCCAAATACAATGAGCAGTTCTTC.

The chain has TRBV5-1 and TRBJ1-1, with no clear D. CDR1 is SGHRS and CDR2 is YFSETQ in the germline V gene. V lost 0 bases and J 3 bases, leaving 6 bases between the germline ends. There are 13 residues in the CDR3. CDR3 coding DNA: TGCGCCAGCAGCTTGGTTACAGACACTGAAGCTTTCTTT. As protein: CASSLVTDTEAFF.

This chain connects TRBV19 to TRBJ2-7, with a possible D match to TRBD1 (6 bases). V lost 4 bases, J lost 0 bases, and 13 bases lay in between. The CDR3 has 15 amino acids. Germline CDR1 LNHDA, CDR2 SQIVND (reference sequence). CDR3 residues: CASSTGARNSYEQYF. As DNA, the CDR3 is TGTGCCAGTAGTACAGGGGCCCGAAACTCCTACGAGCAGTACTTC.

The chain joins TRBV5-4 to TRBJ2-7, with D hard to call. Germline lookup yields CDR1 SGHNT and CDR2 YYREEE (reference sequence). Between the trimmed V and J ends, which lost 0 bases and 3 bases, there was a span of 10 bases. The CDR3 is made up of 14 amino acids. CDR3 coding DNA: TGTGCCAGCAGCTTGGACAGATTTCACTACGAGCAGTACTTC. As protein: CASSLDRFHYEQYF.

This clone was counted between two and nine times. V usage is TRBV28 and J usage is TRBJ2-5; possibly TRBD1 for D (5 bases). Germline V gene sequence: CDR1 MDHEN, CDR2 SYDVKM. The V end lost 4 bases, the J end lost 0 bases, and 21 bases lay between the germline ends. The length of the CDR3 is 18 residues. As DNA, the CDR3 is TGTGCCAGCAGTTCGGTCCCTTTCTGGACACCGTACCAAGAGACCCAGTACTTC. Amino acid sequence: CASSSVPFWTPYQETQYF.

The genes are TRBV7-9 and TRBJ2-7; 8 bases line up with TRBD1. Germline V gene lookup returns CDR1 SEHNR and CDR2 FQNEAQ (reference sequence). Trimming at V came to 4 bases and at J to 2 bases, leaving 4 bases not matched to a gene. CDR3 size: 14 residues. The CDR3: CASSSKDRAYEQYF. The CDR3, as DNA: TGTGCCAGCAGCTCCAAGGACAGGGCCTACGAGCAGTACTTC.

The V gene is TRBV28, the J gene TRBJ1-2; no clear D. The CDR3 is 15 residues long. Germline loops: CDR1 MDHEN, CDR2 SYDVKM. V was clipped by 2 bases and J by 4 bases, with 14 bases between them. The CDR3 region is CASSLSQRRFYGYTF. The CDR3 coding sequence is TGTGCCAGCAGTTTAAGTCAGCGTCGATTCTATGGCTACACCTTC.

This rearrangement joins TRBV7-9 to TRBJ1-2; 7 positions agree with TRBD1. Germline CDR1 and CDR2: SEHNR and FQNEAQ (reference sequence). The junction had 9 bases not matched to a gene; V was cut back by 3 bases and J by 8 bases. The CDR3 covers 14 residues. This CDR3 is CASSFGQVFFGYTF. The CDR3 region has the DNA TGTGCCAGCAGCTTTGGACAGGTTTTCTTCGGCTACACCTTC.

V usage is TRBV19 and J usage is TRBJ2-5; maybe TRBD2 (6 bases). The CDR3 is 15 amino acids. Between the trimmed V and J ends, which lost 3 bases and 5 bases, there was a span of 16 bases. Per the germline V gene, CDR1 is LNHDA and CDR2 is SQIVND (reference sequence). The CDR3 spells CASSIQGGVRETQYF. DNA of the CDR3: TGTGCCAGTAGTATTCAGGGCGGGGTTCGGGAGACCCAGTACTTC.

The chain carries TRBV11-1 and TRBJ2-1; TRBD1 matches at 10 bases. CDR1 is SGHAT and CDR2 is FQDESV in the germline V gene (reference sequence). The CDR3 spans 15 residues. The trim removed 5 bases at V and 4 bases at J, leaving 5 bases unmatched. CDR3 sequence: CASSLGQGVYNEQFF. In DNA, the CDR3 is TGTGCCAGCAGCCTCGGACAGGGGGTATACAATGAGCAGTTCTTC. Together with reference TRBV11-1 and TRBJ2-1, the CDR3 gives the full variable domain: EAEVAQSPRYKITEKSQAVAFWCDPISGHATLYWYRQILGQGPELLVQFQDESVVDDSQLPKDRFSAERLKGVDSTLKIQPAELGDSAMYLCASSLGQGVYNEQFFGPGTRLTVL.

In the case of this clone: An end of the junction differs from the germline gene, which may be a read error. The V and J genes are TRBV6-5 and TRBJ2-7; 9 bases fit TRBD1. Germline CDR1 MNHEY, CDR2 SVGAGI. The CDR3 is made up of 16 amino acids. CDR3 nucleotide sequence: TGTGCCAGCAATTACCAGACAGGGGGGAGCTCCTACGAGCAGTACTTC. Encoded protein: CASNYQTGGSSYEQYF.

The chain employs TRBV29-1 and TRBJ2-2; 8 positions agree with TRBD1. CDR3 length equals 15 residues. Trimming cost V 4 bases and J 7 bases; bases outside gene matches: 11. Germline CDR1 is SQVTM and CDR2 is ANQGSEA. The CDR3 region has the DNA TGCAGCGTTGGAGGACAGGGTAGTTACAACGGGGAGCTGTTTTTT. Protein: CSVGGQGSYNGELFF.

This chain connects TRBV18 to TRBJ2-3, with a possible D match to TRBD1 (6 bases). Trimming shortened V by 4 bases and J by 2 bases, and 13 bases separated the two germline ends. CDR3 size: 15 residues. Looked up from germline, CDR1 is KGHSH and CDR2 is LQKENI. The CDR3 nucleotides are TGTGCCAGCTCACTGGGACATACCAACACAGATACGCAGTATTTT. Its translation is CASSLGHTNTDTQYF.

This chain's CDR3 is CASTSSGTSGYNEQFF. The CDR3, as DNA: TGCGCCAGCACTTCATCCGGGACTAGCGGCTACAATGAGCAGTTCTTC. V and J are TRBV5-1 and TRBJ2-1; 11 nucleotides line up with TRBD2. V lost 6 bases and J lost 3; bases outside the gene matches: 8. The germline V gene has CDR1 SGHRS and CDR2 YFSETQ. The CDR3 has 16 amino acids. Looking up the rest from reference TRBV5-1 and TRBJ2-1 gives the full variable domain: KAGVTQTPRYLIKTRGQQVTLSCSPISGHRSVSWYQQTPGQGLQFLFEYFSETQRNKGNFPGRFSGRQFSNSRSEMNVSTLELGDSALYLCASTSSGTSGYNEQFFGPGTRLTVL.

CDR3 in DNA: TGTGCCAGCAGTCCAAATCGACAGGGCTATGAGCAGTTCTTC. The encoded protein is CASSPNRQGYEQFF. The chain has TRBV28 and TRBJ2-1; 7 nucleotides line up with TRBD1. In germline, CDR1 is MDHEN, CDR2 SYDVKM. The J segment lost 8 bases and the V segment lost 5 bases, leaving 9 bases of the junction unmatched. This CDR3 comprises 14 residues.

The J gene is TRBJ2-1, the V gene TRBV10-1; TRBD2 matches 10 bases. The CDR3 consists of 15 residues. Germline values: CDR1 WNHNN, CDR2 SYGVQD (reference sequence). V was pared by 3 bases and J by 4 bases, with 3 bases of the junction left unmatched. The CDR3 protein is CASSERAGGYNEQFF. As DNA, the CDR3 is TGCGCCAGCAGTGAACGAGCGGGAGGGTACAATGAGCAGTTCTTC.